The entry below describes one T cell receptor beta chain. This specimen comes from a study of blood T cell repertoires in COVID-19. Overall study context: In each case, the material was cDNA or gDNA derived from T cells, B-cell-depleted T cells, or PBMCs.

In the original analysis: Quantification of nucleated cells was approximated via reference gene primer amplification. Only in-frame clones appear in the TCRdb table, and some are missing; sequencing was by immunoSEQ multiplex PCR. V and J calls and clone size come straight from that table; D and trimming were deduced from the DNA. Found here are tens of thousands of clones, 89% of them singletons; the top ten hold roughly a quarter. The V gene end was trimmed by 6 bases and the J gene end by 4 bases; junction bases not matched to a gene: 1. Germline lookup yields CDR1 MNHEY and CDR2 SVGAGI. CDR3 length: 13 residues.

What was sequenced was peripheral blood. The sequence derives from a woman older than 75 with acute or convalescent COVID-19. J is TRBJ1-2 and V is TRBV6-5, with TRBD1 matching 11 bases. CDR3 DNA sequence: TGTGCCAGCAGCGGGACAGGGGGCTATGGCTACACCTTC. Translated, it gives CASSGTGGYGYTF.